This paragraph covers one T cell receptor (beta chain) sequence. Its antigen is still unknown. The CDR3 sequence is 14 residues long. Germline assignment: CDR1 SGHRS and CDR2 YFSETQ. With 4 bases removed from V and 0 bases from J, the gap between germline ends came to 9 bases. Using immunoSEQ multiplex PCR, the repertoire was profiled, and TCRdb retains in-frame clones only, with some absent. The repertoire includes thousands of clones, approximately 72% of them detected once, and 55% to 75% sits in the top ten. The data derive from a study of tumor-infiltrating lymphocytes in localized non-small cell lung cancer. At the level of the study: Tumor tissue and non-adjacent uninvolved lung came from each patient. General study findings and limits: Only some patients had TCR sequencing, depending on available tissue. Immunotypes IM1 and IM2 had similar TCR-derived T-cell fractions.

This receptor was obtained from a human donor with non-small cell lung cancer. The sequencing sample was made of lung tumor tissue. The rearrangement links TRBV5-1 to TRBJ2-3; TRBD1 might be the D (6 bases). The CDR3 DNA is TGCGCCAGCAGCCCCCAGGGGAGCACAGATACGCAGTATTTT. It yields the protein CASSPQGSTDTQYF.